What follows describes a single T cell receptor beta chain. Its antigen is unknown. Sampling of alopecia areata patients yielded lesional scalp punch biopsies as well as peripheral blood. These data originate in a study of CD8+ T cells in alopecia areata. For the study at large: Among treated patients, oral tofacitinib was administered at 5 to 10 mg twice daily. Overall study results and limits: Mouse data revealed clearer TCR sharing than patient data did, a gap possibly tied to HLA. Alphabeta T cells residing in normal skin are also sequenced in scalp samples.

Extraction and reverse transcription of RNA yielded cDNA as the sequencing template. TCRdb keeps only in-frame clones here, not all; method: immunoSEQ multiplex PCR. The table shows 69,000 or so clones, with approximately 58% occurring only once. The origin of this receptor is a human donor with alopecia areata. Sequences were derived from CD8+ T cells sorted from blood, sampled at week 0.

The CDR3 DNA reads TGTGCCACCGCGTCCGGGAGTAACCCCTACAATGAGCAGTTCTTC. As protein: CATASGSNPYNEQFF. The V gene is TRBV7-9, the J gene TRBJ2-1; D may be TRBD2 (6 bases). Germline CDR1 SEHNR, CDR2 FQNEAQ (reference sequence). The germline V and J ends were trimmed by 10 bases and 2 bases, with 18 bases remaining between them. This CDR3 has 15 residues. Full variable domain (remainder filled in from reference TRBV7-9 and TRBJ2-1): DTGVSQNPRHKITKRGQNVTFRCDPISEHNRLYWYRQTLGQGPEFLTYFQNEAQLEKSRLLSDRFSAERPKGSFSTLEIQRTEQGDSAMYLCATASGSNPYNEQFFGPGTRLTVL.